This T cell receptor (beta chain) originates from a study of blood T cells in healthy people across ages. The authors ran a second PCR of about 6 to 11 cycles using a sample-barcoded 5' primer and a J-beta primer mix. MiXCR, run by TCRdb on the 5' RACE reads, gives a single entry per CDR3 protein. The sample includes roughly 680,000 distinct CDR3 sequences, around 21% seen only once; the top ten take roughly 3.7%. General study points: Both naive CD4+ cell counts and diversity were greater in long-lived donors than in aged donors.

The CDR3 consists of 13 residues. Germline loops: CDR1 SGDLS, CDR2 YYNGEE. The germline V and J ends were trimmed by 0 bases and 2 bases, with 4 bases remaining between them. Of note for this clonotype: As yet, its antigen is unknown.

The V call is TRBV9, the J call TRBJ2-3, with D unresolved. This TCR derives from a man in his 70s in good health. What was sequenced was blood. The CDR3 loop is CASSVGNTDTQYF. The CDR3 region has the DNA TGTGCCAGCAGCGTAGGAAACACAGATACGCAGTATTTT.